This T cell receptor (beta chain) emerged from a study of response to subunit inactivated influenza vaccine. A note on this clonotype: Its antigen is still unknown.

Study results and limitations: Authors suggested few new T cells are recruited by each seasonal influenza vaccination.

The CDR3 spans 14 residues. From germline, CDR1 is LGHDT and CDR2 YNNKEL (reference sequence). Deletions cut 4 bases from V and 9 bases from J, with 18 bases between. Each CDR3 protein gets one entry after TCRdb re-called the RT-PCR reads with MiXCR. The data contain 600,000 to 700,000 distinct CDR3 sequences, roughly 15% of them singletons. Sample: PBMCs from blood, taken around two weeks before vaccination. The chain is built from TRBV3-1 and TRBJ1-2, with D possibly being TRBD1 (6 bases). The origin of this receptor is a man in his fifties or sixties who received an inactivated influenza vaccine. CDR3 nucleotides: TGTGCCAGCAGCCCAGAACAGGGACGGAGAAGCTACACCTTC. Translation: CASSPEQGRRSYTF.